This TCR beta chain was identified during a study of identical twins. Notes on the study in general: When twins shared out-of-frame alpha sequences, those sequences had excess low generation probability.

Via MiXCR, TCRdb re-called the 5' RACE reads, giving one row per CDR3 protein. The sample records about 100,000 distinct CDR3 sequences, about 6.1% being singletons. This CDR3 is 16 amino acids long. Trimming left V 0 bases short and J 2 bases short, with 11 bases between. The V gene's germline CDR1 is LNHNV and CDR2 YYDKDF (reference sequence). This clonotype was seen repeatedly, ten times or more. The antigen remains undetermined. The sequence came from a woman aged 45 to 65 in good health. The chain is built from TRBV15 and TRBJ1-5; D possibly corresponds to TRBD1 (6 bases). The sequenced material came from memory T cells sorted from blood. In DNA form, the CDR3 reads TGTGCCACCAGCAGAGATCAACAGGGCGGCAATCAGCCCCAGCATTTT. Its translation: CATSRDQQGGNQPQHF.